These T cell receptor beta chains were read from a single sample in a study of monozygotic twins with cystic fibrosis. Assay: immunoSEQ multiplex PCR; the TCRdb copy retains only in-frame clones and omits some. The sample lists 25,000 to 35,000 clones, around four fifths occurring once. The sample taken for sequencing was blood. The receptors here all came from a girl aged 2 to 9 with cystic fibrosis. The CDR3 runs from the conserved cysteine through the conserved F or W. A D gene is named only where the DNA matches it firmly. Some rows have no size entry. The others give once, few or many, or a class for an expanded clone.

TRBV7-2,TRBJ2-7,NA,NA,TGTGCCAGCAGCTTTGACAGGACGAGCCAGTACTTC,CASSFDRTSQYF
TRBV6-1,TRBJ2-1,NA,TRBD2,TGTGCCAGCAGTGAAAGGGGGGCTAGCGGGACTGATCGCAATGAGCAGTTCTTC,CASSERGASGTDRNEQFF
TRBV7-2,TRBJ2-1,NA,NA,TGTGCCACCTCGGTCAGCGGCGACTACAATGAGCAGTTCTTC,CATSVSGDYNEQFF
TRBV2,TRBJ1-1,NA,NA,TGTGCCAGCAGTGAAGGGTTGGGGAGCACTGAAGCTTTCTTT,CASSEGLGSTEAFF
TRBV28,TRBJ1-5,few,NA,TGTGCCAGCACCACTCTCAGGGCGATCAATCAGCCCCAGCATTTT,CASTTLRAINQPQHF
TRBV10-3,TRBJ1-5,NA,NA,TGTGCCACCCGCGTTCGAGACGATCAGCCCCAGCATTTT,CATRVRDDQPQHF
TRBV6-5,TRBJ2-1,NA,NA,TGTGCCAGCGGACAGTATGCTGGGAATGAGCAGTTCTTC,CASGQYAGNEQFF
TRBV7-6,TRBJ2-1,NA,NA,TGTGCCAGCAGCTTAGCTGTAGGGAGCTGGTCCTACAATGAGCAGTTCTTC,CASSLAVGSWSYNEQFF
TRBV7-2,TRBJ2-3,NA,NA,TGTGCCAGCAGCTCGCGTCGAGCGGCTAGCACAGATACGCAGTATTTT,CASSSRRAASTDTQYF
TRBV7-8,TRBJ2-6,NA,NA,TGTGCCAGCAGCTTATTCGAGCGGGCCTCTGGGGCCAACGTCCTGACTTTC,CASSLFERASGANVLTF
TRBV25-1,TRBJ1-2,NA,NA,TGTGCCAGCAGTGAACCCGGGCAGGGGCCTACACCTAACTATGGCTACACCTTC,CASSEPGQGPTPNYGYTF
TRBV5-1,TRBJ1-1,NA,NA,TGCGCCAGCAGCTGGGCACCTACAGGGACGAACACTGAAGCTTTCTTT,CASSWAPTGTNTEAFF
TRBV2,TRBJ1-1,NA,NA,TGTGCCAGCAGCGGGGGGCAGGGCACTGAAGCTTTCTTT,CASSGGQGTEAFF
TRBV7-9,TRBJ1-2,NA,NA,TGTGCCAGCAGCTTAGCCTCTTCGCCAGGGGAAGGCTACACCTTC,CASSLASSPGEGYTF
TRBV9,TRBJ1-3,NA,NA,TGTGCCAGCAGCGTAGACACCCCACGGGGTTCAGGAAACACCATATATTTT,CASSVDTPRGSGNTIYF
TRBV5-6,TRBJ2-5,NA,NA,TGTGCGGGGGCTAGACGAAGCCAAGAGACCCAGTACTTC,CAGARRSQETQYF
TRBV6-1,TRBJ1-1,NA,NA,TGTGCCAGCAGTGACTACGGGAACACTGAAGCTTTCTTT,CASSDYGNTEAFF
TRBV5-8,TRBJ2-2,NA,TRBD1,TGTGCCAGCAGCACCTCCATCGACAGGGTTACCACCGGGGAGCTGTTTTTT,CASSTSIDRVTTGELFF
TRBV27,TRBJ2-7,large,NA,TGTGCCAGCACCCTAATGGCTCAGGGGTCCTACGAGCAGTACTTC,CASTLMAQGSYEQYF
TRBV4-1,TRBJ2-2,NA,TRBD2,TGCGCCAGCAGCCAAATTGGGGTTTGGCTAGCGGGGAGCACCGGGGAGCTGTTTTTT,CASSQIGVWLAGSTGELFF
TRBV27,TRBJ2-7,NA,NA,TGTGCCAGCAGTCAAATTTGGCGGCCCAACGACTACGAGCAGTACTTC,CASSQIWRPNDYEQYF
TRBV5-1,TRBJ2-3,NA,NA,TGCGCCAGCAGCTTAACGACGACAGACACAGATACGCAGTATTTT,CASSLTTTDTDTQYF
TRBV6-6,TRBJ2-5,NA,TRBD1,TGTGCCAGCAGAAGACAGGGGACGGAGACCCAGTACTTC,CASRRQGTETQYF
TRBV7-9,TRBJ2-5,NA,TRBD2,TGTGCCAGCAGCCTCACTCTTACTAGCGGCTACCAAGAGACCCAGTACTTC,CASSLTLTSGYQETQYF
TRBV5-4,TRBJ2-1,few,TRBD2,TGTGCCAGCAGCGGAATAGCGGGAGGCCGGGACAATGAGCAGTTCTTC,CASSGIAGGRDNEQFF
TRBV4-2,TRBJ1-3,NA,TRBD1,TGTGCCAGCAGCCAGGGGACAGGGGAAATTAACACCATATATTTT,CASSQGTGEINTIYF